This TCR beta chain appears in the sequencing data of a study of T cell repertoires in ileal Crohn's disease. General study points: Compared with non-smokers, active smokers at surgery showed more clonal expansions.

Lamina propria lymphocytes from surgical specimens were isolated on a density gradient before sorting. The repertoire was sequenced with immunoSEQ multiplex PCR; TCRdb's copy has only in-frame clones and lacks some. The sample holds roughly 3,500 clones, around 82% seen once. Concerning this clone itself: Its antigen is still unknown.

The receptor comes from an adult with Crohn's disease. Sequencing was performed on CD4+ T cells sorted from the ileum.

For the CDR3, the DNA is TGTGCCAGCAGTCCTCAGGGGGCCGTAGGTGAAGCTTTCTTT. Translated: CASSPQGAVGEAFF. The V gene is TRBV11-2, the J gene TRBJ1-1; TRBD1 matches at 8 bases. Trimming removed 6 bases from V and 7 bases from J; junction bases left unmatched: 10. This CDR3 is built from 14 residues. Germline V CDR1 and CDR2: SGHAT, FQNNGV.